The next 18 T cell receptor beta chains were all read from a single sample in a study of response to subunit inactivated influenza vaccine. TCRdb reanalysed the RT-PCR reads using MiXCR and keeps one entry per CDR3 protein. In the table there are 530,000 or so distinct CDR3 sequences, approximately 10% of which are singletons. The sequenced sample was PBMCs from blood, obtained on the day of vaccination. All receptors derive from a man aged 45-60 years who received an inactivated influenza vaccine.

For this clonotype: This may be a read error: a much more frequent sequence differs by one nucleotide. This chain uses TRBV5-1 with TRBJ2-2; 11 nucleotides align to TRBD2. The CDR3 spans 14 residues. Germline V CDR1 and CDR2: SGHRS, YFSETQ. CDR3 sequence (DNA): TGCGTCAGCAGCCGGACTAGCGGGACCGGGGAGCTGTTTTTT. Amino acid sequence: CVSSRTSGTGELFF.

J is TRBJ2-1 and V is TRBV12-3 or TRBV12-4; TRBD2 is a possible D gene (5 bases). Trimming pared 2 bases from V and 5 bases from J, leaving 7 bases between. The CDR3 totals 13 residues. The DNA of the CDR3 is TGTGCCAGCAGTTTACAGGAGGACAATGAGCAGTTCTTC. It codes for CASSLQEDNEQFF.

The CDR3 sequence: CASSLEASGGAYNEQFF. DNA of the CDR3: TGCGCCAGCAGCTTGGAGGCTAGCGGGGGGGCTTACAATGAGCAGTTCTTC. The genes are TRBV5-1 and TRBJ2-1; 12 nucleotides align to TRBD2. Unmatched junction bases numbered 5, after V lost 0 bases and J lost 4 bases. This CDR3 is 17 amino acids long. CDR1 and CDR2 from the germline V gene are SGHRS and YFSETQ. The variable domain in full, with the rest retrieved from reference TRBV5-1 and TRBJ2-1, is KAGVTQTPRYLIKTRGQQVTLSCSPISGHRSVSWYQQTPGQGLQFLFEYFSETQRNKGNFPGRFSGRQFSNSRSEMNVSTLELGDSALYLCASSLEASGGAYNEQFFGPGTRLTVL.

The chain joins TRBV4-3 to TRBJ2-7, with D perhaps matching TRBD2 (6 bases). The CDR3 length is 15 residues. The ends were cut back, 0 bases at V and 5 bases at J, with 14 bases in the middle. Germline CDR1 and CDR2: LGHNA and YSLEER. The CDR3 reads CASSQERGGPDEQYF. DNA of the CDR3: TGCGCCAGCAGCCAAGAGCGGGGCGGTCCGGACGAGCAGTACTTC.

This clonotype came up many times. J is TRBJ2-4 and V is TRBV12-3 or TRBV12-4; D perhaps matches TRBD2 (6 bases). The CDR3 loop spans 15 amino acids. With 5 bases removed from V and 0 bases from J, the gap between germline ends came to 11 bases. The CDR3 reads CASSPPGLAKNIQYF. DNA of the CDR3: TGTGCCAGCAGTCCCCCGGGACTAGCCAAAAACATTCAGTACTTC.

This chain links TRBV7-2 with TRBJ2-7; 7 bases are a match to TRBD1. Trimming took 5 bases from V and 5 from J; bases not matched to a gene: 15. This CDR3 region has 16 residues. Germline V gene lookup returns CDR1 SGHTA and CDR2 FQGNSA. CDR3 nucleotide sequence: TGTGCCAGCAGCCCCCTTTGGGACAGAGTTATCCACGAGCAGTACTTC. This sequence encodes CASSPLWDRVIHEQYF.

This clonotype was seen at least ten times. This rearrangement joins TRBV4-3 to TRBJ2-7, with 7 bases lining up with TRBD2. There are 15 residues in the CDR3. The germline V gene has CDR1 LGHNA and CDR2 YSLEER. The V gene end was trimmed by 0 bases and the J gene end by 5 bases; junction bases not matched to a gene: 7. The CDR3 is CASSQDPGGFDEQYF. Here the CDR3 DNA reads TGCGCCAGCAGCCAAGATCCCGGGGGGTTCGACGAGCAGTACTTC.

The chain employs TRBV4-3 and TRBJ2-4; D is unresolved. The CDR3 has 15 residues. Germline V lookup: CDR1 LGHNA, CDR2 YSLEER. Between the trimmed V and J ends, which lost 1 base and 9 bases, there was a span of 16 bases. CDR3 residues: CASSQGTARVGIQYF. CDR3 coding DNA: TGCGCCAGCAGCCAAGGGACGGCCAGAGTGGGCATTCAGTACTTC.

This chain connects TRBV28 to TRBJ2-7; tentatively, D is TRBD2 (5 bases). This CDR3 contains 14 residues. The germline V gene encodes CDR1 MDHEN and CDR2 SYDVKM. V was cut by 2 bases and J by 2 bases, with 10 bases left in between. The CDR3 nucleotides read TGTGCCAGCAGTTTAGCGCGGGCCCCCTACGAGCAGTACTTC. Translated: CASSLARAPYEQYF.

The V call is TRBV4-3, the J call TRBJ2-2, with D uncertain. The CDR3 contains 13 residues. V lost 4 bases and J 7 bases, leaving 10 bases between the germline ends. Germline assignment: CDR1 LGHNA and CDR2 YSLEER. This chain's CDR3 is CASSRVVGGELFF. For the CDR3, the DNA is TGCGCCAGCAGCCGCGTGGTTGGCGGGGAGCTGTTTTTT.

This clonotype appeared many times. The V gene is TRBV3-1, the J gene TRBJ2-2, with D unclear. The V end was cut by 2 bases, the J end by 0 bases, with 4 bases between. There are 14 residues in the CDR3. Germline V gives CDR1 LGHDT, CDR2 YNNKEL (reference sequence). CDR3: CASSQQTNTGELFF. As DNA, the CDR3 is TGTGCCAGCAGCCAACAAACGAACACCGGGGAGCTGTTTTTT.

This clonotype turned up a few times. V and J are TRBV20-1 and TRBJ1-4, with a tentative D call TRBD1 (5 bases). Trimming left V 6 bases short and J 3 bases short, with 11 bases between. Germline-derived CDR1 and CDR2 are DFQATT and SNEGSKA (reference sequence). This CDR3 is built from 13 residues. DNA of the CDR3: TGCAGTGCCGCGGGGCATTCTAATGAAAAACTGTTTTTT. As protein: CSAAGHSNEKLFF.

The chain combines TRBV5-1 with TRBJ2-6; TRBD1 is a possible D gene (6 bases). CDR1 is SGHRS and CDR2 is YFSETQ in the germline V gene. V was clipped by 3 bases and J by 0 bases, with 16 bases between them. The CDR3 totals 18 residues. The chain's CDR3 is CASSSKTGLSSGANVLTF. CDR3 nucleotide sequence: TGCGCCAGCAGCTCGAAGACAGGTTTAAGCTCTGGGGCCAACGTCCTGACTTTC.

The chain has TRBV12-3 or TRBV12-4 and TRBJ2-3; possibly TRBD2 for D (6 bases). Trimming shortened V by 5 bases and J by 5 bases, and 8 bases separated the two germline ends. This CDR3 is 12 amino acids long. The CDR3 is CASSRLEDTQYF. CDR3 sequence (DNA): TGTGCCAGCAGTAGACTAGAAGATACGCAGTATTTT.

The chain recombines TRBV5-1 with TRBJ2-3; the D call may be TRBD1 or TRBD2 (5 bases each). The CDR3 loop spans 16 amino acids. CDR1 is SGHRS, CDR2 YFSETQ, per germline. V lost 7 bases and J lost 2, with 20 bases in between. The CDR3 loop is CASFDVTGTFTDTQYF. The CDR3 coding sequence is TGCGCCAGCTTCGACGTTACCGGGACGTTCACAGATACGCAGTATTTT. Full variable domain (remainder filled in from reference TRBV5-1 and TRBJ2-3): KAGVTQTPRYLIKTRGQQVTLSCSPISGHRSVSWYQQTPGQGLQFLFEYFSETQRNKGNFPGRFSGRQFSNSRSEMNVSTLELGDSALYLCASFDVTGTFTDTQYFGPGTRLTVL.

V gene TRBV4-3 combines with J gene TRBJ2-7; the match to TRBD1 covers 7 bases. With V trimmed by 0 bases and J by 3 bases, 5 bases remained unmatched. CDR1 LGHNA and CDR2 YSLEER come from the germline V gene. This CDR3 contains 15 residues. CDR3 DNA sequence: TGCGCCAGCAGCCAAGATCGGGCAGGGGGCTACGAGCAGTACTTC. Residues: CASSQDRAGGYEQYF.

This rearrangement joins TRBV5-1 to TRBJ2-7; D remains unclear. From germline, CDR1 is SGHRS and CDR2 YFSETQ. This CDR3 is built from 14 residues. Trimming removed 4 bases from V and 0 bases from J, with 11 bases in between. The CDR3 sequence is CASSLGLYSYEQYF. The CDR3 nucleotides are TGCGCCAGCAGCCTCGGGTTATACTCCTACGAGCAGTACTTC.

This clonotype has just a few counts. The V gene is TRBV6-2 or TRBV6-3, the J gene TRBJ1-1; 8 bases are a match to TRBD1. Germline V gene data show CDR1 as MNHEY and CDR2 as SVGEGT. J lost 5 bases, V lost 6 bases, and 5 bases had no gene match. The CDR3 loop spans 13 amino acids. The CDR3 loop reads CASRETGVTEAFF. CDR3 nucleotides: TGTGCCAGCAGGGAGACAGGGGTTACTGAAGCTTTCTTT.